This T cell receptor beta chain was profiled in a study of beta chain features in type 1 diabetes. Study-wide background: Age, gender and cell yields were similar between patients and healthy donors. Broader study findings: Sequencing used cDNA, and cells with high TCR expression could therefore be over-represented. Among patients with Type 1 diabetes, TCRB CDR3s were moderately but significantly shorter in every one of the four CD4+ subsets.

This clone was counted only a few times. The antigen is unknown. With 5 bases clipped from V and 8 bases from J, the junction kept 11 bases outside the gene matches. Germline V gives CDR1 MDHEN, CDR2 SYDVKM. The CDR3 covers 16 residues. The entirety of the isolated RNA underwent reverse transcription, so expressed TCRB transcripts were sequenced. Assay: immunoSEQ multiplex PCR; the TCRdb copy retains only in-frame clones and omits some. The data contain some 350,000 clones, approximately 12% of them seen just once; the ten biggest clones take up nearly 0.015%. The V gene is TRBV28, the J gene TRBJ2-1; 11 nucleotides match TRBD2. This clonotype was sampled from a young woman with type 1 diabetes. The sequenced sample consisted of naive CD4+ T cells from blood. The CDR3 loop reads CASSVLAGGPSYEQFF. The CDR3 coding sequence is TGTGCCAGCAGTGTCTTAGCGGGAGGGCCTTCATATGAGCAGTTCTTC.